This entry concerns a single T cell receptor (beta chain). Its antigen is unknown. This specimen belongs to a study of shared clonotypes between healthy human individuals. Study-wide context: Researchers assigned three CD4 naive, three CD4 memory, two CD8 naive and one CD8 memory plate to each donor. Study findings and constraints: The sharing of 4.5% to 6.5% of naive CD4 clonotypes was seen across a few donors. On the whole, naive subsets had larger estimated richness than memory subsets had.

The protocol was immunoSEQ multiplex PCR, while the TCRdb copy is restricted to in-frame clones and leaves out a portion. The repertoire holds about 1.5 million clones, with approximately 97% as singletons. Germline CDR1 is SGHKS and CDR2 is YYEKEE (reference sequence). V shed 5 bases and J shed 0 bases, with 16 bases lying between them. CDR3 length equals 16 residues. Those who donated were healthy HIV-negative adults, with no recent acute infections or vaccinations reported. The gene calls are TRBV5-5 and TRBJ2-3; possibly TRBD2 for D (6 bases). The sequence was collected from a man aged 30 to 45 in good health. The source material was naive CD4+ T cells sorted from blood. Subset noted: CD45RA+ positively selected. CDR3 bases: TGTGCCAGCAGACCCACACCTAGCGCCAGCACAGATACGCAGTATTTT. Amino acids: CASRPTPSASTDTQYF.